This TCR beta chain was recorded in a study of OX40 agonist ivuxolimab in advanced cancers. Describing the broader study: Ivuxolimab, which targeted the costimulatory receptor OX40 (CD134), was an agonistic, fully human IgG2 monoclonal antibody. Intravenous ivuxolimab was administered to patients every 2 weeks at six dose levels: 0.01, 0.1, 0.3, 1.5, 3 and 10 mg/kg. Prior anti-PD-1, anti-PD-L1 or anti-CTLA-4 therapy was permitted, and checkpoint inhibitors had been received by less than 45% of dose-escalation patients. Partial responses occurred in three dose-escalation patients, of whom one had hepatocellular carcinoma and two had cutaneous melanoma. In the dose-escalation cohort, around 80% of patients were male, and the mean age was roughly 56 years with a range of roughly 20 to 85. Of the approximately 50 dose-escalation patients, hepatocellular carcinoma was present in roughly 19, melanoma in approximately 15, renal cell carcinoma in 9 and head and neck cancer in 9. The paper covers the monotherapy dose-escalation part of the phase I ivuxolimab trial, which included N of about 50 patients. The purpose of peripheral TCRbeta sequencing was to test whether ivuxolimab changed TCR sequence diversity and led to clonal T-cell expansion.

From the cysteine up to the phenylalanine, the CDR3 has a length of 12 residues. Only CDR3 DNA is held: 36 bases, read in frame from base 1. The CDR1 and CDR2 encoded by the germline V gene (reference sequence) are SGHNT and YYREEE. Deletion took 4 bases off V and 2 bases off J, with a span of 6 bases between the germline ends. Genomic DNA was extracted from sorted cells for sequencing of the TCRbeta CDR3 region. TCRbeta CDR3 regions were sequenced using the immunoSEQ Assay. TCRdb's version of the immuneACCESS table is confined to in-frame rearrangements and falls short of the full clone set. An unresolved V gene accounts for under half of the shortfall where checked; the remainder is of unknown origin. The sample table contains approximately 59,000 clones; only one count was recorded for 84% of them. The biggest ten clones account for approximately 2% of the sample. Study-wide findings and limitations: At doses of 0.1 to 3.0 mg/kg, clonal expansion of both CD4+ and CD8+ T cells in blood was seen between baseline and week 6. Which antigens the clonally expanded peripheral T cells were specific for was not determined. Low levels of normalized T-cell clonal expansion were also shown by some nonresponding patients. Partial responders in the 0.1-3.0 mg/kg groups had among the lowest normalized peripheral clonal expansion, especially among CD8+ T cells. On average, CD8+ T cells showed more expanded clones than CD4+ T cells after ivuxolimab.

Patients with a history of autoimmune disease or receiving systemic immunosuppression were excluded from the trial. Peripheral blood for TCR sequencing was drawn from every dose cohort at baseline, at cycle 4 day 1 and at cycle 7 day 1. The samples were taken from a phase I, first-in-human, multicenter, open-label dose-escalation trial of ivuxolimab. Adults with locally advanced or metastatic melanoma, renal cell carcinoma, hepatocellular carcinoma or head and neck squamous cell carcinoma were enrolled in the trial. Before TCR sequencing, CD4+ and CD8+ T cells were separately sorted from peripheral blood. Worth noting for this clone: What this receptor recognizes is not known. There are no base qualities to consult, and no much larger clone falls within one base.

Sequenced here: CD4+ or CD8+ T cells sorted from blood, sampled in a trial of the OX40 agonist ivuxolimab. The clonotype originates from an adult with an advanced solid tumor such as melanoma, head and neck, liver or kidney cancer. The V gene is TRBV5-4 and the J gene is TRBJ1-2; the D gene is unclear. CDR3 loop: CASSQDNYGYTF. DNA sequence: TGTGCCAGCAGCCAGGACAACTATGGCTACACCTTC.